Below, 14 T cell receptor beta chains from the same sample are listed, as sequenced in a study of regulatory T cells in long-lasting Graves disease. Sample time point: persistent/refractory GD, antithyroid drugs over 5 years with positive TRAb. Preparation of the TCR library used RNA extracted from PBMCs. According to the study, TCR beta libraries were built with iRepertoire HTBI primers and CDR3-region Arm-PCR. TCRdb called the multiplex PCR reads again in MiXCR, with one record for every CDR3 protein. Counted here are about 470,000 distinct CDR3 sequences, under 25% occurring once; the ten biggest clones make up 7.8%. The material sequenced was peripheral blood mononuclear cells (PBMCs), taken when the disease was refractory, from a patient treated with antithyroid drugs. These receptors were taken from a female donor with Graves disease.

On this clonotype: One junction end disagrees with the germline gene, perhaps due to a read error. The chain couples TRBV29-1 to TRBJ2-3; TRBD1 might be the D (6 bases). Germline loops: CDR1 SQVTM, CDR2 ANQGSEA. The CDR3 consists of 15 residues. CDR3 DNA: TGCAGCGTTGTCCCCACGACAGGCTCGACAGGTACGCAGTATTTT. Amino acids: CSVVPTTGSTGTQYF.

This chain connects TRBV11-2 to TRBJ2-1; 7 bases are a match to TRBD2. Germline V gene data show CDR1 as SGHAT and CDR2 as FQNNGV. This CDR3 region has 17 residues. The V segment lost 5 bases and the J segment 3 bases; nucleotides outside the gene matches: 13. In nucleotides, the CDR3 is TGTGCCAGCAGCCCCCTCAGCGGGACCTCCTTCTACAATGAGCAGTTCTTC. Residues: CASSPLSGTSFYNEQFF.

Remarks on this clonotype: A much larger clone lies a single base off, so this may be a read error. The conserved phenylalanine or tryptophan normally closing the CDR3 is absent here, so this likely arose from a read error. The V gene is TRBV20-1, the J gene TRBJ2-7; D remains unclear. The CDR3 contains 12 residues. Trimming stripped 3 bases from V and 2 bases from J, with 8 bases between. Per the germline V gene, CDR1 is DFQATT and CDR2 is SNEGSKA (reference sequence). The CDR3 DNA is TGCAGTGCTAGTGGCGGAGCCTACGAGCAGTACCTC. The encoded protein is CSASGGAYEQYL.

This clonotype appeared a few times. The chain couples TRBV30 to TRBJ1-1, with a tentative D call TRBD1 (6 bases). The germline gives CDR1 GTSNPN, CDR2 SVGIG (reference sequence). CDR3 length equals 14 residues. Trimming took off 4 bases at V and 0 bases at J, with 12 bases between the two ends. The CDR3 sequence: CAWKTGYLNTEAFF. The CDR3 nucleotides read TGTGCCTGGAAGACAGGTTACTTGAACACTGAAGCTTTCTTT.

This clonotype was counted at least ten times. The CDR3 spells CASSPQTGGIEQYF. The CDR3 DNA reads as TGTGCCAGCTCACCTCAGACAGGGGGCATCGAGCAGTACTTC. The chain carries TRBV18 and TRBJ2-7; 10 bases agree with TRBD1. The CDR3 runs to 14 residues. After removal of 3 bases from V and 6 bases from J, the junction contained 5 bases not matched to a gene. Germline assignment: CDR1 KGHSH and CDR2 LQKENI.

The chain combines TRBV6-2 or TRBV6-3 with TRBJ1-3, with D uncertain. The germline V gene has CDR1 MNHEY and CDR2 SVGEGT. V was cut by 4 bases and J by 9 bases, with 7 bases left in between. This CDR3 has 11 amino acids. CDR3 bases: TGTGCCAGCAGTTCTGGGCTCACCATATATTTT. This codes for CASSSGLTIYF.

The table lists this clonotype with a few counts. This chain links TRBV7-3 with TRBJ2-2; D perhaps matches TRBD1 (5 bases). Per the germline V gene, CDR1 is SGHTA and CDR2 is FQGTGA. The CDR3 length is 13 residues. V dropped 5 bases and J dropped 6 bases, with 10 bases sitting between them. The CDR3 DNA reads TGTGCCAGCAGCACCATAGGGGCCGGGGAGCTGTTTTTT. It is translated as CASSTIGAGELFF.

This clonotype was counted only a few times. V usage is TRBV19 and J usage is TRBJ2-6; the D gene is possibly TRBD1 (7 bases). V shed 7 bases and J shed 2 bases, with 18 bases lying between them. The V gene's germline CDR1 is LNHDA and CDR2 SQIVND (reference sequence). This CDR3 spans 17 amino acids. CDR3 DNA sequence: TGTGCCAGTATTCGACGGCAGGGGGAGGCTGGGGCCAACGTCCTGACTTTC. Protein sequence: CASIRRQGEAGANVLTF.

The V call is TRBV12-3 or TRBV12-4, the J call TRBJ2-2, with D possibly TRBD2 on 5 matching bases. V was clipped by 6 bases and J by 4 bases, with 21 bases between them. The CDR3 length is 17 residues. CDR3 sequence (DNA): TGTGCCAGCAGCCCGACCGGACTCGCCCGATCCACCGGGGAGCTGTTTTTT. Its protein product is CASSPTGLARSTGELFF.

The table lists this clonotype with many counts. The J gene is TRBJ1-1, the V gene TRBV29-1; D may be TRBD1 (5 bases). Germline V gene lookup returns CDR1 SQVTM and CDR2 ANQGSEA. The CDR3 has 12 amino acids. Trimming removed 6 bases from V and 5 bases from J, with 13 bases in between. For the CDR3, the DNA is TGCAGCGTCTTGACAGTGAGGACTGAAGCTTTCTTT. It codes for CSVLTVRTEAFF.

In regard to this clonotype: One end of the junction varies from germline; a read error may be responsible. The chain joins TRBV27 to TRBJ2-1, with a tentative D call TRBD2 (6 bases). The germline V gene has CDR1 MNHEY and CDR2 SMNVEV (reference sequence). The CDR3 contains 14 residues. DNA for the CDR3: TGTGCCACCAGTGGGGCGGGACCCTACAATGAGCAGTTCTTC. Encoded protein: CATSGAGPYNEQFF.

The V and J genes are TRBV6-5 and TRBJ2-4; D is undetermined. Trimming took off 2 bases at V and 14 bases at J, with 13 bases between the two ends. The germline gives CDR1 MNHEY, CDR2 SVGAGI. This CDR3 has 12 amino acids. In DNA form, the CDR3 reads TGTGCCAGCAGTTACGGAAGCACTTGGAAGTACTTC. Its protein is CASSYGSTWKYF.

The chain has TRBV7-9 and TRBJ2-5, with 12 bases that match TRBD1. The CDR3 length is 16 residues. The junction had 9 bases not matched to a gene; V was cut back by 5 bases and J by 5 bases. Germline CDR1 is SEHNR and CDR2 is FQNEAQ (reference sequence). CDR3 in amino acids: CASSPGTGGVWETQYF. CDR3 nucleotide sequence: TGTGCCAGCAGCCCAGGGACAGGGGGCGTGTGGGAGACCCAGTACTTC.

The V gene is TRBV12-3 or TRBV12-4, the J gene TRBJ2-3; possible D gene TRBD2, 6 bases. Trimming took off 5 bases at V and 4 bases at J, with 13 bases between the two ends. The CDR3 spans 14 residues. The CDR3 loop is CASSLRTMPDTQYF. The CDR3 DNA sequence: TGTGCCAGCAGTCTTCGGACTATGCCAGATACGCAGTATTTT.